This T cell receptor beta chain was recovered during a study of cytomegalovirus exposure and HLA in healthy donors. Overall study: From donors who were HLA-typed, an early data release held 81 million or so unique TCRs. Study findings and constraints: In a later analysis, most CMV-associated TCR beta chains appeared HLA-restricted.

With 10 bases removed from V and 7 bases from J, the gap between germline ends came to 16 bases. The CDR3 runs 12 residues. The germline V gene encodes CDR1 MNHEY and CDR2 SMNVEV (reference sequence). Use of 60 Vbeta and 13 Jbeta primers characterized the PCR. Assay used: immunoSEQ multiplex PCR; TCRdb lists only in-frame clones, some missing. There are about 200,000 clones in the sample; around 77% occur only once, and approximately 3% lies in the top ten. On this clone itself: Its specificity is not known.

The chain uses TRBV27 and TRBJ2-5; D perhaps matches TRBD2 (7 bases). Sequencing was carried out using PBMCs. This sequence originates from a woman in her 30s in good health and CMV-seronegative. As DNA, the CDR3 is TGTGCCACCTGGGGGGGCTCGGGGACCCAGTACTTC. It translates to CATWGGSGTQYF.